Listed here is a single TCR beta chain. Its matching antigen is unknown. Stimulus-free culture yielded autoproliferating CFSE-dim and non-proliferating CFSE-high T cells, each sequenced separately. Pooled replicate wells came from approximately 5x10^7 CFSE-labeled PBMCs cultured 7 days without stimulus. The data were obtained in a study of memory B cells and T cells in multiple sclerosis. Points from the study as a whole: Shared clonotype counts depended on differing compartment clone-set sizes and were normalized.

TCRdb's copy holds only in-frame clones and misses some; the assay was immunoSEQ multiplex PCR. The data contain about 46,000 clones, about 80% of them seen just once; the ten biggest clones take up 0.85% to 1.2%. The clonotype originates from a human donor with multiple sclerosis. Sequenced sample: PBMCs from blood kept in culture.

CDR3 DNA sequence: TGTGCCAGCAGCCCGTCGGCTAGCGGAGGAGATACGCAGTATTTT. Residues: CASSPSASGGDTQYF. V gene TRBV7-2 combines with J gene TRBJ2-3; the match to TRBD2 covers 7 bases. V was pared by 5 bases and J by 5 bases, with 10 bases of the junction left unmatched. Per the germline V gene, CDR1 is SGHTA and CDR2 is FQGNSA. This CDR3 has 15 amino acids.